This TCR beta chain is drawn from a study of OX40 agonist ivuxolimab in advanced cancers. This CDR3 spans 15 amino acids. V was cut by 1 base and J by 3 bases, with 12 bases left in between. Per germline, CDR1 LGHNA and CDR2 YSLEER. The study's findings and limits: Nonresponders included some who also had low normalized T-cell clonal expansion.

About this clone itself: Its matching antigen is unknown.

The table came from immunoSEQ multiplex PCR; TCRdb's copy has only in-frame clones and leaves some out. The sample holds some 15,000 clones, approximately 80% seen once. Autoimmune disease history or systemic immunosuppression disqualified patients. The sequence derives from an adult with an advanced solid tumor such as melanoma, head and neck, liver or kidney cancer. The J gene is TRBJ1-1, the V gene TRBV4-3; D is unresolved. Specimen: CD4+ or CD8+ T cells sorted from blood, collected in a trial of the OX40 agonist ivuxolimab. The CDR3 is CASSQGINGDTEAFF. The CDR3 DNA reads TGCGCCAGCAGCCAAGGAATCAACGGGGACACTGAAGCTTTCTTT.